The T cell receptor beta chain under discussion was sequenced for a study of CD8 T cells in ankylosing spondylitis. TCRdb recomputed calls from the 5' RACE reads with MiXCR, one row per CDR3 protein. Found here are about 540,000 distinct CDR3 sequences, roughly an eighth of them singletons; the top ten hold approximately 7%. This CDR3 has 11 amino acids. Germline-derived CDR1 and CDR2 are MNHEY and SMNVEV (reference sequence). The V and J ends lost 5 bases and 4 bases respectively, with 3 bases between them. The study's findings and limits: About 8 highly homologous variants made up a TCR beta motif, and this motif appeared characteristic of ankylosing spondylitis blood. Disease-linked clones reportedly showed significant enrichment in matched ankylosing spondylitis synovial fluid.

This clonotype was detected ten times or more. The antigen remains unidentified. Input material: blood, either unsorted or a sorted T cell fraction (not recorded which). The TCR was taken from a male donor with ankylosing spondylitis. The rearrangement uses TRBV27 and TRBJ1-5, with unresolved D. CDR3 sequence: CASSPNQPQHF. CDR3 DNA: TGTGCCAGCAGTCCAAATCAGCCCCAGCATTTT.